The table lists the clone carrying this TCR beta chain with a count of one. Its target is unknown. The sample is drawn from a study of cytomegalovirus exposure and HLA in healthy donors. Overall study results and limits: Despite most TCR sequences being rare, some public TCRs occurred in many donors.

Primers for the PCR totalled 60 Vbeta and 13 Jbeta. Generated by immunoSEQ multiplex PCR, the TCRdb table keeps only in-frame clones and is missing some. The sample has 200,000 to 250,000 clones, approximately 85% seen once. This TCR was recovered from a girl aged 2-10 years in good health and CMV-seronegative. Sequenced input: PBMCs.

CDR3: CASRSLAANTGELFF. The DNA of the CDR3 is TGCGCCAGCAGGTCACTAGCGGCGAACACCGGGGAGCTGTTTTTT. The rearrangement uses TRBV5-1 and TRBJ2-2; 8 bases line up with TRBD2. From germline, CDR1 is SGHRS and CDR2 YFSETQ. This CDR3 is 15 amino acids long. With V trimmed by 5 bases and J by 0 bases, 3 bases remained unmatched. Full variable domain (rest looked up from reference TRBV5-1 and TRBJ2-2): KAGVTQTPRYLIKTRGQQVTLSCSPISGHRSVSWYQQTPGQGLQFLFEYFSETQRNKGNFPGRFSGRQFSNSRSEMNVSTLELGDSALYLCASRSLAANTGELFFGEGSRLTVL.